The clone carrying this T cell receptor beta chain showed up just a few times. Its antigen is still unknown. The sample comes from a study of type 1 regulatory T cells. At the level of the study: T-allo10 is a Tr1-enriched, alloantigen-specific CD4 T cell product made in vitro.

One entry per CDR3 protein results from TCRdb running MiXCR on the reads. The sample shows some 60,000 distinct CDR3 sequences, over 50% of them seen only once. The V and J ends lost 6 bases and 5 bases, in that order; junction bases with no gene match: 7. The CDR3 loop spans 14 amino acids. CDR1 is WSHSY and CDR2 is SAAADI in the germline V gene. Findings of the study overall: Compared with non-Tr1 cells, Tr1 cells showed a narrower TCR repertoire.

The V call is TRBV10-2, the J call TRBJ2-7, with 10 bases identical to TRBD2. Sequencing used cultured non-Tr1 T cells, either the whole culture or a sorted T cell fraction (not recorded which). The receptor was isolated from a human donor in good health. For the CDR3, the DNA is TGCGCCAGCAGGGTAGCGGGAGGCCGCGACGAGCAGTACTTC. This sequence encodes CASRVAGGRDEQYF.